Listed here are 19 T cell receptor beta chains from one sample, sequenced in a study of cytomegalovirus exposure and HLA in healthy donors. PCR primers comprised 60 Vbeta and 13 Jbeta primers. Sequencing used immunoSEQ multiplex PCR; TCRdb keeps in-frame clones, though not all of them. This table holds about 240,000 clones, about four fifths found once. The sample taken for sequencing was PBMCs. These receptors were taken from a woman aged 35 to 49 in good health and CMV-seropositive.

As to this clone: A junction end diverges from the germline sequence, so it may reflect a read error. The DNA of the CDR3 is TGTTCCAGCAGCACCACCGACAGGCCCTATGGCTACACCTTC. Its translation: CSSSTTDRPYGYTF. The genes are TRBV7-9 and TRBJ1-2, with TRBD1 as a possible D gene (6 bases). The CDR3 length is 14 residues. CDR1 and CDR2 (germline): SEHNR, FQNEAQ (reference sequence).

The J gene is TRBJ2-3, the V gene TRBV30; the match to TRBD2 covers 8 bases. Germline V gene sequence: CDR1 GTSNPN, CDR2 SVGIG (reference sequence). The CDR3 length is 15 residues. With V trimmed by 0 bases and J by 2 bases, 4 bases remained unmatched. CDR3 region: CAWSVLRGDTDTQYF. The CDR3 DNA reads TGTGCCTGGAGTGTTTTGCGGGGGGACACAGATACGCAGTATTTT.

V is TRBV12-5 and J is TRBJ2-7, with TRBD1 matching over 8 bases. The V gene's germline CDR1 is LGHNT and CDR2 FRNRAP. V lost 6 bases and J lost 3; bases outside the gene matches: 7. CDR3 length equals 14 residues. The CDR3 loop reads CASGSDRGYYEQYF. The CDR3 region has the DNA TGTGCTAGTGGATCTGACAGGGGTTACTACGAGCAGTACTTC.

This chain connects TRBV6-1 to TRBJ1-1; the match to TRBD1 covers 7 bases. The CDR3 has 12 amino acids. J was trimmed by 5 bases and V by 7 bases; bases with no gene match: 4. Germline CDR1 reads MNHNS; CDR2 reads SASEGT. Here the CDR3 DNA reads TGTGCCAGCACAGGGGGGAGGACTGAAGCTTTCTTT. This gives the protein CASTGGRTEAFF.

This chain connects TRBV19 to TRBJ1-4; D unclear. Between the trimmed V and J ends, which lost 6 bases and 4 bases, there was a span of 6 bases. Per germline, CDR1 LNHDA and CDR2 SQIVND (reference sequence). The CDR3 is made up of 12 amino acids. CDR3 nucleotide sequence: TGTGCCAGTAGCATCAATAATGAAAAACTGTTTTTT. This encodes CASSINNEKLFF.

The chain employs TRBV30 and TRBJ1-5; D unresolved. The CDR3 is 14 amino acids. The V gene's germline CDR1 is GTSNPN and CDR2 SVGIG (reference sequence). Trimming left V 2 bases short and J 6 bases short, with 14 bases between. Here the CDR3 reads CAWSIRSGAQPQHF. CDR3 nucleotide sequence: TGTGCCTGGAGTATTCGAAGCGGAGCTCAGCCCCAGCATTTT.

The sample holds one count of this clone. This rearrangement joins TRBV30 to TRBJ2-1, with a possible D match to TRBD2 (5 bases). CDR3 length: 11 amino acids. Germline CDR1 is GTSNPN and CDR2 is SVGIG (reference sequence). The CDR3 nucleotides are TGTGCAACCGGGGAATTCTATGAGCAGTTCTTC. Translated: CATGEFYEQFF.

V gene TRBV5-4 combines with J gene TRBJ2-3; 10 bases align to TRBD2. Per germline, CDR1 SGHNT and CDR2 YYREEE (reference sequence). The CDR3 totals 14 residues. CDR3 bases: TGTGCGTCGAGGAAAGCGGGAGGGATAGATACGCAGTATTTT. Protein: CASRKAGGIDTQYF.

In this sample, this clone turned up once. The gene calls are TRBV15 and TRBJ2-3; TRBD2 agrees at 11 bases. The V gene end was trimmed by 8 bases and the J gene end by 3 bases; junction bases not matched to a gene: 13. This CDR3 comprises 17 residues. CDR1 is LNHNV and CDR2 is YYDKDF in the germline V gene (reference sequence). The CDR3, as DNA: TGTGCCACCGGGAGTTTAACACTAGCGGGAGTGACAGATACGCAGTATTTT. This sequence encodes CATGSLTLAGVTDTQYF.

The rearrangement uses TRBV6-6 and TRBJ1-1, with D unclear. Germline CDR1 reads MNHNY; CDR2 reads SVGAGI (reference sequence). This CDR3 region has 14 residues. Trimming took 6 bases from V and 1 from J, leaving 12 bases between them. The CDR3 reads CASSPLGPNTEAFF. The CDR3 region has the DNA TGTGCCAGCAGCCCCCTCGGTCCGAACACTGAAGCTTTCTTT.

This chain joins TRBV19 and TRBJ2-7, with 10 positions matching TRBD1. CDR3 size: 14 residues. Germline V gene lookup returns CDR1 LNHDA and CDR2 SQIVND (reference sequence). V lost 7 bases to trimming and J lost 2 bases; unmatched junction nucleotides: 5. CDR3 DNA sequence: TGTGCCAGTAAAGGGGACAGGGGAGCCTACGAGCAGTACTTC. As protein: CASKGDRGAYEQYF.

The chain combines TRBV29-1 with TRBJ2-2; D may be TRBD2 (6 bases). This CDR3 region has 15 residues. V gave up 7 bases and J gave up 3 bases, with 18 bases separating them. The V gene's germline CDR1 is SQVTM and CDR2 ANQGSEA. The CDR3 protein is CSAAPGLGDTGELFF. The CDR3 region has the DNA TGCAGCGCTGCGCCGGGACTGGGGGACACCGGGGAGCTGTTTTTT.

The chain employs TRBV28 and TRBJ1-2; 12 bases match TRBD1. Germline V lookup: CDR1 MDHEN, CDR2 SYDVKM. This CDR3 spans 16 amino acids. The V segment lost 4 bases and the J segment 6 bases; nucleotides outside the gene matches: 9. The CDR3: CASSSQPGQGAHGYTF. The CDR3 region has the DNA TGTGCCAGCAGTTCCCAACCGGGACAGGGGGCGCATGGCTACACCTTC.

This clone has just one count. The genes are TRBV5-6 and TRBJ2-7, with a possible D match to TRBD2 (6 bases). Trimming stripped 4 bases from V and 6 bases from J, with 20 bases between. Germline V CDR1 and CDR2: SGHDT, YYEEEE. The CDR3 spans 15 residues. CDR3: CASSPANGGLVEQYF. The CDR3 nucleotides read TGTGCCAGCAGCCCAGCGAACGGGGGTTTAGTCGAGCAGTACTTC.

The chain links TRBV4-1 to TRBJ1-5, with TRBD1 matching over 9 bases. The CDR3 covers 17 residues. Losses at the gene ends were 4 bases for V and 0 bases for J; bases not matched to a gene: 7. Germline V gene sequence: CDR1 MGHRA, CDR2 YSYEKL. CDR3 residues: CASSLRTGDSSNQPQHF. Written as DNA, the CDR3 is TGCGCCAGCAGCCTTCGGACAGGGGATAGTAGCAATCAGCCCCAGCATTTT.

The chain carries TRBV7-9 and TRBJ2-2; 9 bases fit TRBD2. The CDR3 sequence is 18 residues long. CDR1 is SEHNR and CDR2 is FQNEAQ in the germline V gene (reference sequence). Trimming at V came to 7 bases and at J to 0 bases, leaving 12 bases not matched to a gene. The CDR3 loop is CASIFGVAGGSNTGELFF. The CDR3 nucleotides are TGTGCCAGCATCTTTGGAGTGGCGGGGGGGTCGAACACCGGGGAGCTGTTTTTT. The entire variable domain, with the rest obtained from reference TRBV7-9 and TRBJ2-2, is as follows: DTGVSQNPRHKITKRGQNVTFRCDPISEHNRLYWYRQTLGQGPEFLTYFQNEAQLEKSRLLSDRFSAERPKGSFSTLEIQRTEQGDSAMYLCASIFGVAGGSNTGELFFGEGSRLTVL.

The chain joins TRBV4-1 to TRBJ1-2; 11 bases map to TRBD1. After removal of 7 bases from V and 9 bases from J, the junction contained 7 bases not matched to a gene. The germline CDR1 and CDR2 sequences are MGHRA and YSYEKL. The CDR3 has 13 residues. The CDR3 is CASIGQGASSYTF. CDR3 DNA: TGCGCCAGCATCGGACAGGGGGCAAGTAGCTACACCTTC.

The J gene is TRBJ1-6, the V gene TRBV5-1, with 7 bases aligning to TRBD1. CDR1 is SGHRS, CDR2 YFSETQ, per germline. CDR3 length equals 15 residues. With 7 bases clipped from V and 0 bases from J, the junction kept 4 bases outside the gene matches. CDR3 amino acids: CASPGGSSYNSPLHF. CDR3 sequence (DNA): TGCGCCAGCCCAGGGGGAAGCTCCTATAATTCACCCCTCCACTTT.

The chain carries TRBV7-6 and TRBJ1-1; 7 bases fit TRBD1. The CDR3 has 16 amino acids. The germline V gene encodes CDR1 SGHVS and CDR2 FNYEAQ. The V gene end was trimmed by 5 bases and the J gene end by 0 bases; junction bases not matched to a gene: 9. CDR3 nucleotide sequence: TGTGCCAGCAGCCCGACAGGGATCATCATGAACACTGAAGCTTTCTTT. Amino acids: CASSPTGIIMNTEAFF. The entire variable domain, with the rest obtained from reference TRBV7-6 and TRBJ1-1, is as follows: GAGVSQSPRYKVTKRGQDVALRCDPISGHVSLYWYRQALGQGPEFLTYFNYEAQQDKSGLPNDRFSAERPEGSISTLTIQRTEQRDSAMYRCASSPTGIIMNTEAFFGQGTRLTVV.